A selection of T cell receptor beta chains follows, all from one sample in a study of blood T cell repertoires in COVID-19. Generated by immunoSEQ multiplex PCR, the TCRdb table keeps only in-frame clones and is missing some. The data show about 260,000 clones, with approximately 87% seen just once and about 1.6% held by the top ten. Source material: peripheral blood. The receptors originated from a woman aged 40 to 50 who had recovered from COVID-19. Each CDR3 is given with its conserved first and last residue. The D gene is left open where the match is weak. A row's size may be missing; if present it is once, few, many or a size class.

v_call: TRBV4-3
clone_size: NA
d_call: TRBD1
j_call: TRBJ1-2
cdr3_nt: TGCGCCAGCAGCCAAGATACGACAGGGGGCTCCTACTATGGCTACACCTTC
cdr3_aa: CASSQDTTGGSYYGYTF

v_call: TRBV7-3
clone_size: NA
d_call: NA
j_call: TRBJ1-1
cdr3_nt: TGTGCCAGCAGTCGTTACGGTGGTCTCACTGAAGCTTTCTTT
cdr3_aa: CASSRYGGLTEAFF

v_call: TRBV2
clone_size: NA
d_call: TRBD2
j_call: TRBJ2-1
cdr3_nt: TGTGCCAGCAGTCCAATCGGGACTAGCTACAATGAGCAGTTCTTC
cdr3_aa: CASSPIGTSYNEQFF

v_call: TRBV30
clone_size: once
d_call: NA
j_call: TRBJ1-1
cdr3_nt: TGTGCCTGGACCAGGGGCAGTTACACTGAAGCTTTCTTT
cdr3_aa: CAWTRGSYTEAFF

v_call: TRBV28
clone_size: NA
d_call: NA
j_call: TRBJ2-7
cdr3_nt: TGTGCCAGCAGTCGAGCGGGTTACGAGCAGTACTTC
cdr3_aa: CASSRAGYEQYF

v_call: TRBV18
clone_size: NA
d_call: TRBD2
j_call: TRBJ2-2
cdr3_nt: TGTGCCAGCTCACGAGAGAGGACTAGCGTCAGGCGGGGGGAGCTGTTTTTT
cdr3_aa: CASSRERTSVRRGELFF

v_call: TRBV20-1
clone_size: once
d_call: NA
j_call: TRBJ2-3
cdr3_nt: TGCAGTGCTAGTGGTAGCGGCAGCACAGATACGCAGTATTTT
cdr3_aa: CSASGSGSTDTQYF

v_call: TRBV2
clone_size: few
d_call: NA
j_call: TRBJ1-6
cdr3_nt: TGTGCCAGCAGTGACATTTCGGGGTCACCCCTCCACTTT
cdr3_aa: CASSDISGSPLHF

v_call: TRBV2
clone_size: NA
d_call: TRBD1
j_call: TRBJ1-1
cdr3_nt: TGTGCCAGCAGCACCGACAGGGGGAACACTGAAGCTTTCTTT
cdr3_aa: CASSTDRGNTEAFF

v_call: TRBV5-4
clone_size: NA
d_call: TRBD1
j_call: TRBJ2-3
cdr3_nt: TGTGCCAGCAGCCCCGGACAGGGAGGCACAGATACGCAGTATTTT
cdr3_aa: CASSPGQGGTDTQYF

v_call: TRBV27
clone_size: NA
d_call: NA
j_call: TRBJ1-1
cdr3_nt: TGTGCCAGCAGTTTATCCGCTGGGGGGGGGAACACTGAAGCTTTCTTT
cdr3_aa: CASSLSAGGGNTEAFF

v_call: TRBV7-3
clone_size: NA
d_call: TRBD2
j_call: TRBJ2-5
cdr3_nt: TGTGCCAGCAGCTTAGCGGGGGACCAAGAGACCCAGTACTTC
cdr3_aa: CASSLAGDQETQYF

v_call: TRBV7-3
clone_size: NA
d_call: TRBD1
j_call: TRBJ2-1
cdr3_nt: TGTGCCAGCAGCATACCGGGACAGTCCTACAATGAGCAGTTCTTC
cdr3_aa: CASSIPGQSYNEQFF

v_call: TRBV11-3
clone_size: NA
d_call: NA
j_call: TRBJ1-1
cdr3_nt: TGTGCCAGCAGCTTAGATCGTAGCACTGAAGCTTTCTTT
cdr3_aa: CASSLDRSTEAFF

v_call: TRBV2
clone_size: NA
d_call: TRBD2
j_call: TRBJ2-5
cdr3_nt: TGTGCCAGCAGTGTTGGCGGGGGGATAAAGACCCAGTACTTC
cdr3_aa: CASSVGGGIKTQYF

v_call: TRBV5-1
clone_size: NA
d_call: NA
j_call: TRBJ2-4
cdr3_nt: TGCGCCAGCAGCTTGGATGGCAGCAAAAACATTCAGTACTTC
cdr3_aa: CASSLDGSKNIQYF

v_call: TRBV29-1
clone_size: NA
d_call: NA
j_call: TRBJ1-1
cdr3_nt: TGCAGCGTCTTGAAGTGGGGCATGAACACTGAAGCTTTCTTT
cdr3_aa: CSVLKWGMNTEAFF

v_call: TRBV27
clone_size: NA
d_call: NA
j_call: TRBJ2-4
cdr3_nt: TGTGCCAGCAGTTTGATAACCGCCCAGGGGGCCAAAAACATTCAGTACTTC
cdr3_aa: CASSLITAQGAKNIQYF

v_call: TRBV29-1
clone_size: NA
d_call: NA
j_call: TRBJ2-7
cdr3_nt: TGCAGCGTCGGTTCGGGGGGCCGTCGCGAGCAGTACTTC
cdr3_aa: CSVGSGGRREQYF

v_call: TRBV5-6
clone_size: once
d_call: NA
j_call: TRBJ1-5
cdr3_nt: TGTGCCAGCAGCCACCGGTTTAGCAATCAGCCCCAGCATTTT
cdr3_aa: CASSHRFSNQPQHF

v_call: TRBV9
clone_size: once
d_call: TRBD2
j_call: TRBJ2-5
cdr3_nt: TGTGCCAGCAGCGTAGGGACTAGCGGGGCAGGGGAGACCCAGTACTTC
cdr3_aa: CASSVGTSGAGETQYF

v_call: TRBV9
clone_size: NA
d_call: TRBD2
j_call: TRBJ2-3
cdr3_nt: TGTGCCAGCAGCGTAGGTAGCGGGGCCTCCCGAGGCACAGATACGCAGTATTTT
cdr3_aa: CASSVGSGASRGTDTQYF

v_call: TRBV20-1
clone_size: once
d_call: TRBD1
j_call: TRBJ1-5
cdr3_nt: TGCAGTGCTAGTCGGACAGGCCCGCAGCCCCAGCATTTT
cdr3_aa: CSASRTGPQPQHF

v_call: TRBV7-3
clone_size: NA
d_call: NA
j_call: TRBJ1-1
cdr3_nt: TGTGCCAGCAGCCCCCACCCGGGTCGGACTGAAGCTTTCTTT
cdr3_aa: CASSPHPGRTEAFF

v_call: TRBV30
clone_size: NA
d_call: NA
j_call: TRBJ2-5
cdr3_nt: TGTGCCTGGAGGGGTGGGCCCTTGGTCCAGTACTTC
cdr3_aa: CAWRGGPLVQYF

v_call: TRBV6-5
clone_size: once
d_call: NA
j_call: TRBJ2-5
cdr3_nt: TGTGCCAGCAGTTACAACGGTATTCAAGAGACCCAGTACTTC
cdr3_aa: CASSYNGIQETQYF

v_call: TRBV2
clone_size: NA
d_call: NA
j_call: TRBJ1-5
cdr3_nt: TGTGCCAGCAGTTTCGAGACTGGCGATCAGCCCCAGCATTTT
cdr3_aa: CASSFETGDQPQHF

v_call: TRBV27
clone_size: NA
d_call: NA
j_call: TRBJ2-5
cdr3_nt: TGTGCCAGCAGTTTGGCAGGGGCCCCCAGCACCCAGTACTTC
cdr3_aa: CASSLAGAPSTQYF

v_call: TRBV18
clone_size: NA
d_call: TRBD1
j_call: TRBJ1-1
cdr3_nt: TGTGCCAGCTTATACGACAGGGAGGCTTTCTTT
cdr3_aa: CASLYDREAFF

v_call: TRBV14
clone_size: NA
d_call: TRBD2
j_call: TRBJ2-1
cdr3_nt: TGTGCCAGCAGCCGAGGACTAGTATATGAGCAGTTCTTC
cdr3_aa: CASSRGLVYEQFF

v_call: TRBV20-1
clone_size: once
d_call: TRBD1
j_call: TRBJ2-1
cdr3_nt: TGCAGTGCTAGTATGCAGGGGGCCCTATACAATGAGCAGTTCTTC
cdr3_aa: CSASMQGALYNEQFF

v_call: TRBV4-3
clone_size: NA
d_call: NA
j_call: TRBJ1-2
cdr3_nt: TGCGCCAGCAAGACAGCCCCCCACGACTATGGCTACACCTTC
cdr3_aa: CASKTAPHDYGYTF

v_call: TRBV30
clone_size: few
d_call: NA
j_call: TRBJ1-3
cdr3_nt: TGTGCCTGGGACACAGCGAGGGGACTCGGAAACACCATATATTTT
cdr3_aa: CAWDTARGLGNTIYF

v_call: TRBV5-4
clone_size: NA
d_call: NA
j_call: TRBJ2-3
cdr3_nt: TGTGCCAGCGGTTTTTTAGGGGGGGCAACAGATACGCAGTATTTT
cdr3_aa: CASGFLGGATDTQYF

v_call: TRBV4-3
clone_size: NA
d_call: TRBD1
j_call: TRBJ2-3
cdr3_nt: TGCGCCAGCAGCCAAGTCCGGACAGGGGAGAGGACAGATACGCAGTATTTT
cdr3_aa: CASSQVRTGERTDTQYF

v_call: TRBV19
clone_size: NA
d_call: NA
j_call: TRBJ1-5
cdr3_nt: TGTGCCAGTAGTTGGGGACTAGGGGATCAGCCCCAGCATTTT
cdr3_aa: CASSWGLGDQPQHF

v_call: TRBV10-3
clone_size: NA
d_call: TRBD1
j_call: TRBJ1-1
cdr3_nt: TGTGCCATCAGAAGGACAGGGAAGGGAGAAACTGAAGCTTTCTTT
cdr3_aa: CAIRRTGKGETEAFF

v_call: TRBV12-5
clone_size: once
d_call: TRBD1
j_call: TRBJ2-2
cdr3_nt: TGTGCTAGTGGCTTGACAGGGTGGGGCACCGGGGAGCTGTTTTTT
cdr3_aa: CASGLTGWGTGELFF

v_call: TRBV4-3
clone_size: NA
d_call: TRBD1
j_call: TRBJ1-1
cdr3_nt: TGCGCCAGCAGCCAAGACCCCCGGGACAGGGGAACTTTCTTT
cdr3_aa: CASSQDPRDRGTFF

v_call: TRBV5-1
clone_size: NA
d_call: NA
j_call: TRBJ2-5
cdr3_nt: TGCGCCAGCAGCGCGGGACCGTCCCAAGAGACCCAGTACTTC
cdr3_aa: CASSAGPSQETQYF

v_call: TRBV15
clone_size: NA
d_call: NA
j_call: TRBJ2-2
cdr3_nt: TGTGCCACCAGCCAAGGACACCGTCTCGGGGAGCTGTTTTTT
cdr3_aa: CATSQGHRLGELFF

v_call: TRBV19
clone_size: NA
d_call: NA
j_call: TRBJ2-7
cdr3_nt: TGTGCCAGTAAGCGACAGGTGAGCTCCTACGAGCAGTACTTC
cdr3_aa: CASKRQVSSYEQYF

v_call: TRBV7-2
clone_size: NA
d_call: NA
j_call: TRBJ2-1
cdr3_nt: TGTGCCAGCAGCTTCGACAGTTACAATGAGCAGTTCTTC
cdr3_aa: CASSFDSYNEQFF

v_call: TRBV21-1
clone_size: NA
d_call: NA
j_call: TRBJ2-7
cdr3_nt: TGTGCCAGCAGCAAGGGGGACAGCACCAAGAAGGAGTACTTC
cdr3_aa: CASSKGDSTKKEYF

v_call: TRBV11-2
clone_size: NA
d_call: TRBD1
j_call: TRBJ1-2
cdr3_nt: TGTGCCAGCAGCCCGGGACAGGGGGCTAGAGGCTATGGCTACACCTTC
cdr3_aa: CASSPGQGARGYGYTF

v_call: TRBV10-3
clone_size: NA
d_call: NA
j_call: TRBJ2-6
cdr3_nt: TGTGCCATCAGTGAACATTGGGACTTCGAGGCCTCTGGGGCCAACGTCCTGACTTTC
cdr3_aa: CAISEHWDFEASGANVLTF

v_call: TRBV27
clone_size: NA
d_call: NA
j_call: TRBJ2-3
cdr3_nt: TGTGCCAGCAGTCGAAGCACTAGCACAGATACGCAGTATTTT
cdr3_aa: CASSRSTSTDTQYF

v_call: TRBV10-3
clone_size: once
d_call: TRBD1
j_call: TRBJ1-2
cdr3_nt: TGTGCCATCAGTGACGACAGGGCCCACTATGGCTACACCTTC
cdr3_aa: CAISDDRAHYGYTF

v_call: TRBV3-1/TRBV3-2
clone_size: NA
d_call: TRBD1
j_call: TRBJ2-1
cdr3_nt: TGTGCCAGCAGCCAAGTCCAGGGGGCAGGTAGGAATGAGCAGTTCTTC
cdr3_aa: CASSQVQGAGRNEQFF

v_call: TRBV2
clone_size: once
d_call: TRBD2
j_call: TRBJ2-2
cdr3_nt: TGTGCCAGCAATGGCGGGGGGGGGACCGGGGAGCTGTTTTTT
cdr3_aa: CASNGGGGTGELFF